This T cell receptor (beta chain) was sequenced during a study of post-analysis software for immune sequencing data. Study observations and caveats: A significant reduction in normalized Chao1 diversity was observed in multiple sclerosis patients versus controls. Elevated frequency relative to controls characterized 4 or 5 TRBV segments in patients, TRBV5-6, TRBV5-1 and TRBV20-1 among them.

To note about this clonotype: Its antigen is unidentified.

V was pared by 2 bases and J by 11 bases, with 12 bases between. The CDR3 is made up of 12 amino acids. TCR beta cDNA libraries had unique molecular identifiers. Each CDR3 protein gets one entry after TCRdb re-called the PCR reads with MiXCR. The sample has 750,000 to 950,000 distinct CDR3 sequences, around 53% seen once. This sequence originates from a girl aged 5-17 years with multiple sclerosis. Input material: blood. This rearrangement joins TRBV12-3 or TRBV12-4 to TRBJ2-5; unclear D gene. The CDR3 region is CASSLPNRKQYF. For the CDR3, the DNA is TGTGCCAGCAGTTTACCAAATCGCAAGCAGTACTTC.